Listed below are T cell receptor beta chains from one sample, sequenced in a study of blood T cell repertoires in COVID-19. Repertoires were generated with immunoSEQ multiplex PCR, while TCRdb's copy carries only in-frame clones and drops some. The sample comprises around 92,000 clones, about 82% of which are singletons, and roughly 13% rests with the top ten. The source material was peripheral blood. The receptor source for this set is a woman in her sixties or seventies in a cohort sampled during active or convalescent COVID-19. The CDR3 runs from the conserved cysteine through the conserved F or W. The D gene is left open where the match is weak. Clone size is shown for a subset of rows, as once, few, many or a class of expanded clone.

clone size: NA
D gene: TRBD2
J gene: TRBJ2-1
V gene: TRBV5-1
CDR3 DNA: TGCGCCAGCAGCTTGGATCCTAGCGGGAGCAGTGAGCAGTTCTTC
CDR3 protein: CASSLDPSGSSEQFF

clone size: NA
D gene: TRBD1
J gene: TRBJ1-4
V gene: TRBV4-2
CDR3 DNA: TGTGCCAGCAGCCAACGAGGGCGGACAGGTCCAACTAATGAAAAACTGTTTTTT
CDR3 protein: CASSQRGRTGPTNEKLFF

clone size: NA
D gene: TRBD1
J gene: TRBJ1-1
V gene: TRBV6-5
CDR3 DNA: TGTGCCAGCAGTTCAGGACAGGGCGGAGAAGCTTTCTTT
CDR3 protein: CASSSGQGGEAFF

clone size: NA
D gene: TRBD2
J gene: TRBJ2-1
V gene: TRBV4-2
CDR3 DNA: TGTGCCAGCAGCCAAGTGACTAGCGGCCTTAACAATGAGCAGTTCTTC
CDR3 protein: CASSQVTSGLNNEQFF

clone size: NA
D gene: TRBD2
J gene: TRBJ2-1
V gene: TRBV4-1
CDR3 DNA: TGCGCCAGCAGCCAACCCTTAGCGGGAGGGTACAATGAGCAGTTCTTC
CDR3 protein: CASSQPLAGGYNEQFF

clone size: NA
D gene: TRBD1
J gene: TRBJ1-1
V gene: TRBV6-1
CDR3 DNA: TGTGCCAGCAGTGAACGTATAGGGACAGGTATCATGAACACTGAAGCTTTCTTT
CDR3 protein: CASSERIGTGIMNTEAFF

clone size: NA
D gene: TRBD2
J gene: TRBJ2-3
V gene: TRBV10-3
CDR3 DNA: TGTGCCATCAGTGATGTCCGGGGGGGACCCACAGATACGCAGTATTTT
CDR3 protein: CAISDVRGGPTDTQYF

clone size: NA
D gene: NA
J gene: TRBJ1-1
V gene: TRBV19
CDR3 DNA: TGTGCCAGTAGTATAGATCTTAGAAGTAACACTGAAGCTTTCTTT
CDR3 protein: CASSIDLRSNTEAFF

clone size: NA
D gene: TRBD2
J gene: TRBJ2-1
V gene: TRBV19
CDR3 DNA: TGTGCCAGTACGCTGGGTGCCGGGCTCGGGGCTAGCGGGAGCAATGAGCAGTTCTTC
CDR3 protein: CASTLGAGLGASGSNEQFF

clone size: NA
D gene: NA
J gene: TRBJ2-3
V gene: TRBV27
CDR3 DNA: TGTGCCAGCGGACTGGGCCTGGCGGTAGATACGCAGTATTTT
CDR3 protein: CASGLGLAVDTQYF

clone size: once
D gene: NA
J gene: TRBJ1-1
V gene: TRBV6-5
CDR3 DNA: TGTGCCAGCAGCTGGGAGGGGGACACTGAAGCTTTCTTT
CDR3 protein: CASSWEGDTEAFF

clone size: NA
D gene: TRBD1
J gene: TRBJ1-6
V gene: TRBV28
CDR3 DNA: TGTGCCAGCAGTTTATCTGCCGGGACAGTTACACCCCTCCACTTT
CDR3 protein: CASSLSAGTVTPLHF

clone size: NA
D gene: TRBD1
J gene: TRBJ1-4
V gene: TRBV19
CDR3 DNA: TGTGCCAGTAGCGCGGGACAGGGTACGGAAAAACTGTTTTTT
CDR3 protein: CASSAGQGTEKLFF

clone size: NA
D gene: NA
J gene: TRBJ2-3
V gene: TRBV19
CDR3 DNA: TGTGCCAGTAGCAGACTGGAGGGCACAGATACGCAGTATTTT
CDR3 protein: CASSRLEGTDTQYF

clone size: NA
D gene: NA
J gene: TRBJ1-4
V gene: TRBV10-3
CDR3 DNA: TGTGCCGCCAGCCGTGGGGGGGCGAATGAAAAACTGTTTTTT
CDR3 protein: CAASRGGANEKLFF

clone size: NA
D gene: TRBD2
J gene: TRBJ2-1
V gene: TRBV7-3
CDR3 DNA: TGTGCCAGCAGCCCTGGGACTAGCCCCTACAATGAGCAGTTCTTC
CDR3 protein: CASSPGTSPYNEQFF

clone size: NA
D gene: TRBD1
J gene: TRBJ1-6
V gene: TRBV7-3
CDR3 DNA: TGTGCCAGCAGGGTTACCGGGACAGGGAATTCACCCCTCCACTTT
CDR3 protein: CASRVTGTGNSPLHF

clone size: NA
D gene: NA
J gene: TRBJ1-4
V gene: TRBV5-4
CDR3 DNA: TGTGCCAGCAGTCTGCGATTCGGGGGACGTAATGAAAAACTGTTTTTT
CDR3 protein: CASSLRFGGRNEKLFF

clone size: NA
D gene: NA
J gene: TRBJ2-7
V gene: TRBV7-2
CDR3 DNA: TGTGCCAGCAGCTTAGGTGCCCGCGGCGAGCAGTACTTC
CDR3 protein: CASSLGARGEQYF

clone size: NA
D gene: TRBD2
J gene: TRBJ2-3
V gene: TRBV7-9
CDR3 DNA: TGTGCCAGCAGCCACGAACTAGCGGGAGATACGCAGTATTTT
CDR3 protein: CASSHELAGDTQYF

clone size: NA
D gene: NA
J gene: TRBJ1-5
V gene: TRBV10-1
CDR3 DNA: TGCGCCAGCCTCGGTGACAGTTTAGCGGCCCAGCATTTT
CDR3 protein: CASLGDSLAAQHF

clone size: NA
D gene: NA
J gene: TRBJ1-2
V gene: TRBV5-1
CDR3 DNA: TGCGCCAGCAGCGCCGAAGGGGGTGGCTACACCTTC
CDR3 protein: CASSAEGGGYTF

clone size: NA
D gene: NA
J gene: TRBJ1-1
V gene: TRBV9
CDR3 DNA: TGTGCCAGCAGCATAACACCGAACACTGAAGCTTTCTTT
CDR3 protein: CASSITPNTEAFF

clone size: NA
D gene: TRBD1
J gene: TRBJ2-7
V gene: TRBV29-1
CDR3 DNA: TGCAGCGTTGTTTCAGGGGGATCCTACGAGCAGTACTTC
CDR3 protein: CSVVSGGSYEQYF

clone size: NA
D gene: NA
J gene: TRBJ2-4
V gene: TRBV28
CDR3 DNA: TGTGCCAGCAGTTTACAGGGGCTAGCCAAAAACATTCAGTACTTC
CDR3 protein: CASSLQGLAKNIQYF

clone size: NA
D gene: TRBD2
J gene: TRBJ2-1
V gene: TRBV4-1
CDR3 DNA: TGCGCCAGCAGCCAAGCTAGCGGGAACGAGCAGTTCTTC
CDR3 protein: CASSQASGNEQFF

clone size: NA
D gene: NA
J gene: TRBJ1-6
V gene: TRBV9
CDR3 DNA: TGTGCCAGCAGCGTAGGGGGGCAGCAGAATTCACCCCTCCACTTT
CDR3 protein: CASSVGGQQNSPLHF

clone size: NA
D gene: NA
J gene: TRBJ2-1
V gene: TRBV14
CDR3 DNA: TGTGCCACCATCGGGGCGCGGGGTGAGCAGTTCTTC
CDR3 protein: CATIGARGEQFF

clone size: NA
D gene: NA
J gene: TRBJ2-1
V gene: TRBV7-9
CDR3 DNA: TGTGCCAGCAGCTCAAATAGACGGAGCTCCTACAATGAGCAGTTCTTC
CDR3 protein: CASSSNRRSSYNEQFF

clone size: NA
D gene: TRBD1
J gene: TRBJ2-4
V gene: TRBV6-5
CDR3 DNA: TGTGCCAGCAGTTACTCGGGACAGGGGTACATTCAGTACTTC
CDR3 protein: CASSYSGQGYIQYF